The sequence of this T cell receptor beta chain was determined in a study of shared clonotypes between healthy human individuals. Per the germline V gene, CDR1 is SGHNT and CDR2 is YENEEA. With 1 base clipped from V and 6 bases from J, the junction kept 18 bases outside the gene matches. The CDR3 runs 20 residues. Method: immunoSEQ multiplex PCR; TCRdb's copy keeps in-frame clones and lacks some. The table lists approximately 1,000,000 clones, roughly 77% of them singletons. This clone was seen a single time. The source of this sequence is a young man in good health. Some clones in this sample may be carry-over from other donors' samples. Input material: memory CD4+ T cells from PBMCs. Subset defined: CD45RA-negative fraction. The rearrangement uses TRBV11-3 and TRBJ2-1, with TRBD1 matching over 10 bases. The CDR3 reads CASSLGRGTGDSGSSNEQFF. The CDR3 nucleotides are TGTGCCAGCAGCTTAGGTCGGGGGACAGGGGATTCGGGATCGAGCAATGAGCAGTTCTTC.